What follows are 32 T cell receptor beta chains derived from one specimen sequenced in a study of CD8 T cells in Susac syndrome. After extraction with the RNeasy kit, roughly 0.45 to 1 ug of the RNA was reverse transcribed using random hexamers. From the immunoSEQ multiplex PCR reads, TCRdb called clonotypes with MiXCR, one entry per CDR3 protein. The data show around 90,000 distinct CDR3 sequences, 90% to 97% seen once. Sequencing input: CD8+ T cells from PBMCs. The receptor set was obtained from a human donor with Susac syndrome.

This rearrangement joins TRBV6-1 to TRBJ1-6; D is perhaps TRBD1 (5 bases). The germline V gene encodes CDR1 MNHNS and CDR2 SASEGT. Trimming left V 7 bases short and J 8 bases short, with 27 bases between. CDR3 size: 18 residues. Here the CDR3 reads CASTRAGGPTFIDSPLHF. CDR3 nucleotides: TGTGCCAGCACCAGGGCCGGCGGCCCGACCTTCATAGATTCACCCCTCCACTTT.

J is TRBJ2-2 and V is TRBV2; no definite D call. Germline V CDR1 and CDR2: SNHLY, FYNNEI. This CDR3 contains 12 residues. V lost 1 base and J lost 7, with 4 bases in between. The CDR3 DNA is TGTGCCAGCAGTGAAGGGCTCGGGGAGCTGTTTTTT. Protein sequence: CASSEGLGELFF.

The chain uses TRBV29-1 and TRBJ2-3; TRBD2 agrees at 14 bases. The length of the CDR3 is 16 residues. V was pared by 6 bases and J by 0 bases, with 5 bases of the junction left unmatched. Germline V gives CDR1 SQVTM, CDR2 ANQGSEA. CDR3 in DNA: TGCAGCGTGGGACTAGCGGGGGCCTCTAGCACAGATACGCAGTATTTT. Amino acid sequence: CSVGLAGASSTDTQYF.

This clonotype was picked up one time. The chain couples TRBV29-1 to TRBJ1-1; TRBD1 agrees at 11 bases. V shed 6 bases, J shed 7 bases, and the junction held 10 bases outside the gene matches. The CDR3 spans 14 residues. CDR1 SQVTM and CDR2 ANQGSEA come from the germline V gene. CDR3 residues: CSVDLGQGAVEAFF. The DNA for the CDR3 is TGCAGCGTCGACCTCGGACAGGGGGCAGTTGAAGCTTTCTTT.

This chain connects TRBV20-1 to TRBJ2-1; the D call may be TRBD1 or TRBD2 (5 bases each). Looked up from germline, CDR1 is DFQATT and CDR2 is SNEGSKA (reference sequence). The CDR3 runs to 14 residues. Trimming removed 3 bases from V and 0 bases from J, with 9 bases in between. CDR3 protein: CSASAGSSYNEQFF. Here the CDR3 DNA reads TGCAGTGCTAGTGCAGGGAGCTCCTACAATGAGCAGTTCTTC.

This clonotype was detected only once. The genes are TRBV6-4 and TRBJ1-5; unclear D gene. Germline V lookup: CDR1 MRHNA, CDR2 SNTAGT. Trimming took 4 bases from V and 6 from J, leaving 4 bases between them. The CDR3 runs 11 residues. The DNA for the CDR3 is TGTGCCAGCAGTGGGAGTCAGCCCCAGCATTTT. Its translation: CASSGSQPQHF.

This chain joins TRBV12-3 or TRBV12-4 and TRBJ2-2; perhaps TRBD2 as D (5 bases). The V end was cut by 3 bases, the J end by 6 bases, with 11 bases between. The CDR3 consists of 14 residues. Here the CDR3 reads CASSLRERSGELFF. The CDR3 nucleotides are TGTGCCAGCAGTTTGAGGGAAAGATCCGGGGAGCTGTTTTTT.

The chain carries TRBV6-6 and TRBJ1-2, with D possibly matching TRBD1 (5 bases). V shed 7 bases and J shed 3 bases, with 9 bases lying between them. This CDR3 is built from 12 residues. The germline gives CDR1 MNHNY, CDR2 SVGAGI (reference sequence). DNA for the CDR3: TGTGCCAGCATGCGGGGGGACTATGGCTACACCTTC. Protein product: CASMRGDYGYTF.

The chain has TRBV9 and TRBJ2-1; 9 bases fit TRBD1. With V trimmed by 2 bases and J by 0 bases, 6 bases remained unmatched. From germline, CDR1 is SGDLS and CDR2 YYNGEE. There are 17 residues in the CDR3. CDR3 loop: CASSVDRGTSSYNEQFF. In DNA, the CDR3 is TGTGCCAGCAGCGTTGACAGGGGGACCAGCTCCTACAATGAGCAGTTCTTC.

The chain joins TRBV20-1 to TRBJ2-1; D tentatively reads TRBD1 or TRBD2 (6 bases each). This CDR3 has 14 amino acids. The germline CDR1 and CDR2 sequences are DFQATT and SNEGSKA (reference sequence). V lost 5 bases to trimming and J lost 9 bases, with 20 bases between them. The CDR3 coding sequence is TGCAGTGCTCCAAGGGGGGCAGGGGACACTGAGCAGTTCTTC. This translates into CSAPRGAGDTEQFF.

The chain links TRBV20-1 to TRBJ1-1, with a possible D match to TRBD1 (5 bases). The CDR3 consists of 16 residues. V shed 0 bases and J shed 5 bases, with 19 bases lying between them. The germline CDR1 and CDR2 sequences are DFQATT and SNEGSKA (reference sequence). The CDR3 nucleotides are TGCAGTGCTAGAGACCTCAACCTGCAGGAGGGGACTGAAGCTTTCTTT. As protein: CSARDLNLQEGTEAFF.

The V and J genes are TRBV3-1 and TRBJ2-1; no reliable D call. Germline-derived CDR1 and CDR2 are LGHDT and YNNKEL (reference sequence). The CDR3 is made up of 14 amino acids. The V gene lost 5 bases and the J gene lost 6 bases, with 14 bases spanning the gap. The CDR3 DNA reads TGTGCCAGCAGCACCCACTCAACTCCCAATGAGCAGTTCTTC. It translates to CASSTHSTPNEQFF.

This clonotype is a singleton in its sample. The rearrangement links TRBV6-2 or TRBV6-3 to TRBJ1-5; TRBD1 is a possible D gene (5 bases). CDR1 and CDR2 from the germline V gene are MNHEY and SVGEGT. CDR3 length equals 14 residues. Trimming removed 2 bases at V and 7 bases at J, with 12 bases between. The CDR3 loop reads CASSYTGASQPQHF. CDR3 coding DNA: TGTGCCAGCAGTTACACAGGCGCGTCCCAGCCCCAGCATTTT.

The gene calls are TRBV20-1 and TRBJ2-7; D is undetermined. Germline CDR1 reads DFQATT; CDR2 reads SNEGSKA (reference sequence). This CDR3 contains 15 residues. The V gene lost 3 bases and the J gene lost 6 bases, with 21 bases spanning the gap. CDR3 coding DNA: TGCAGTGCTAGTCCCCCCTTAAGCCCGCGTGGCGAGCAGTACTTC. Protein product: CSASPPLSPRGEQYF.

CDR3 in DNA: TGTGCTAGTGGTTTGACCGGGACAGGGGTAAACACTGAAGCTTTCTTT. Amino acid sequence: CASGLTGTGVNTEAFF. This chain joins TRBV12-5 and TRBJ1-1; 10 bases match TRBD1. The CDR3 totals 16 residues. V trimming: 2 bases; J trimming: 2 bases; junction bases outside the gene matches: 5. The germline gives CDR1 LGHNT, CDR2 FRNRAP.

V usage is TRBV7-9 and J usage is TRBJ1-2; 11 nucleotides agree with TRBD1. Germline CDR1 SEHNR, CDR2 FQNEAQ (reference sequence). V was pared by 3 bases and J by 6 bases, with 3 bases of the junction left unmatched. The CDR3 runs to 14 residues. CDR3 coding DNA: TGTGCCAGCAGCTTCGGACAGGGGGCTAATGGCTACACCTTC. Translating gives CASSFGQGANGYTF.

V gene TRBV7-8 combines with J gene TRBJ2-5; 9 nucleotides agree with TRBD1. With 3 bases clipped from V and 4 bases from J, the junction kept 3 bases outside the gene matches. The CDR3 totals 14 residues. Germline loops: CDR1 SGHVS, CDR2 FQNEAQ. This chain's CDR3 is CASSLDRGGETQYF. The CDR3 DNA is TGTGCCAGCAGCTTGGACAGGGGAGGAGAGACCCAGTACTTC.

The chain recombines TRBV9 with TRBJ1-2, with 8 bases identical to TRBD1. CDR1 and CDR2 (germline): SGDLS, YYNGEE. This CDR3 is 15 amino acids long. Germline trimming cut 4 bases from V and 8 bases from J; bases unmatched to any gene: 13. Written as DNA, the CDR3 is TGTGCCAGCAGCTCCTCAGCTCCAGGGGGCGTAGGCTACACCTTC. As protein: CASSSSAPGGVGYTF.

V is TRBV7-8 and J is TRBJ2-5; 7 bases are a match to TRBD1. CDR3 length equals 17 residues. With V trimmed by 5 bases and J by 2 bases, 14 bases remained unmatched. Germline V gene data show CDR1 as SGHVS and CDR2 as FQNEAQ. DNA for the CDR3: TGTGCCAGCAGCCGACGCCCGCGACAGGGCTCTCAAGAGACCCAGTACTTC. It is translated as CASSRRPRQGSQETQYF.

V gene TRBV6-5 combines with J gene TRBJ2-3; D gene ambiguous. With 8 bases removed from V and 2 bases from J, the gap between germline ends came to 8 bases. The CDR3 covers 12 residues. In germline, CDR1 is MNHEY, CDR2 SVGAGI. CDR3 sequence (DNA): TGTGCCAGCCGCCGGGCCACAGATACGCAGTATTTT. It encodes CASRRATDTQYF.

The chain combines TRBV4-2 with TRBJ2-5; maybe TRBD2 (5 bases). Germline V gene lookup returns CDR1 LGHNA and CDR2 YNFKEQ. The V end lost 3 bases, the J end lost 1 base, and 15 bases lay between the germline ends. CDR3 length: 16 residues. The CDR3: CASSHAGGPIQETQYF. The CDR3 DNA follows: TGTGCCAGCAGCCACGCCGGAGGACCCATCCAAGAGACCCAGTACTTC.

The chain combines TRBV20-1 with TRBJ2-7; D perhaps matches TRBD1 (6 bases). This CDR3 has 12 residues. Germline CDR1 reads DFQATT; CDR2 reads SNEGSKA (reference sequence). The V gene lost 6 bases and the J gene lost 3 bases, with 12 bases spanning the gap. The DNA of the CDR3 is TGCAGTGCGTCGGGACAAGACTACGAGCAGTACTTC. As protein: CSASGQDYEQYF.

The rearrangement joins TRBV3-1 to TRBJ1-5, with unresolved D. The V gene's germline CDR1 is LGHDT and CDR2 YNNKEL (reference sequence). CDR3 length equals 14 residues. Trimming pared 2 bases from V and 9 bases from J, leaving 14 bases between. The CDR3 region is CASSQSATKSPQHF. CDR3 nucleotides: TGTGCCAGCAGCCAATCCGCTACTAAGTCGCCCCAGCATTTT.

The chain joins TRBV2 to TRBJ1-5; the match to TRBD1 covers 9 bases. In germline, CDR1 is SNHLY, CDR2 FYNNEI. The CDR3 runs to 15 residues. V dropped 1 base and J dropped 5; count of bases not matched to a gene: 3. CDR3 coding DNA: TGTGCCAGCAGTGAAGGGGACAGGGAGGATCAGCCCCAGCATTTT. Protein sequence: CASSEGDREDQPQHF.

J is TRBJ2-7 and V is TRBV29-1, with D perhaps matching TRBD1 (5 bases). V lost 1 base and J 2 bases, leaving 15 bases between the germline ends. The CDR3 runs to 15 residues. Germline V gene sequence: CDR1 SQVTM, CDR2 ANQGSEA. The chain's CDR3 is CSVEGSKGQTYEQYF. For the CDR3, the DNA is TGCAGCGTTGAAGGGTCCAAGGGGCAGACCTACGAGCAGTACTTC.

V usage is TRBV27 and J usage is TRBJ2-3; 7 bases are shared with TRBD1. The germline V gene has CDR1 MNHEY and CDR2 SMNVEV (reference sequence). This CDR3 contains 14 residues. The V gene end was trimmed by 5 bases and the J gene end by 1 base; junction bases not matched to a gene: 3. In nucleotides, the CDR3 is TGTGCCAGCAGTCAAGGGACAGGCACAGATACGCAGTATTTT. Translated: CASSQGTGTDTQYF.

The chain couples TRBV7-9 to TRBJ2-3; 10 bases are a match to TRBD2. After removal of 3 bases from V and 2 bases from J, the junction contained 2 bases not matched to a gene. This CDR3 region has 15 residues. Germline CDR1 and CDR2: SEHNR and FQNEAQ (reference sequence). CDR3 in DNA: TGTGCCAGCAGCTTTAGCGGGGGGCCCACAGATACGCAGTATTTT. Its protein product is CASSFSGGPTDTQYF.

The rearrangement joins TRBV4-3 to TRBJ1-6; D remains unclear. CDR1 is LGHNA, CDR2 YSLEER, per germline. V lost 0 bases, J lost 11 bases, and 14 bases lay in between. This CDR3 spans 15 amino acids. CDR3 DNA: TGCGCCAGCAGCCAAGATAGTGGACCTGTGACACCCCTCCACTTT. This codes for CASSQDSGPVTPLHF.

The chain links TRBV4-1 to TRBJ2-7; 11 nucleotides align to TRBD2. CDR3 length: 17 residues. Germline assignment: CDR1 MGHRA and CDR2 YSYEKL. After removal of 0 bases from V and 5 bases from J, the junction contained 9 bases not matched to a gene. CDR3: CASSQDVLAGAMNEQYF. CDR3 nucleotides: TGCGCCAGCAGCCAAGATGTACTAGCGGGGGCAATGAACGAGCAGTACTTC.

The chain employs TRBV13 and TRBJ2-3, with TRBD1 as a possible D gene (6 bases). The CDR3 extends over 17 amino acids. The germline V gene encodes CDR1 PRHDT and CDR2 FYEKMQ (reference sequence). The germline V and J ends were trimmed by 0 bases and 2 bases, with 15 bases remaining between them. The CDR3 spells CASSLGAGQGNTDTQYF. CDR3 sequence (DNA): TGTGCCAGCAGCTTAGGCGCTGGCCAGGGGAACACAGATACGCAGTATTTT.

The V call is TRBV12-3 or TRBV12-4, the J call TRBJ2-1; D tentatively fits TRBD1 or TRBD2 (5 bases each). The CDR3 sequence is 14 residues long. Trimming took off 0 bases at V and 4 bases at J, with 7 bases between the two ends. The CDR3 DNA reads as TGTGCCAGCAGTTTAGCGGGGGTTTACAATGAGCAGTTCTTC. The encoded protein is CASSLAGVYNEQFF.

The chain joins TRBV9 to TRBJ1-2, with D unresolved. The CDR3 extends over 13 amino acids. Germline CDR1 reads SGDLS; CDR2 reads YYNGEE. V lost 2 bases to trimming and J lost 1 base, with 6 bases between them. The CDR3 sequence: CASSVNSNYGYTF. Written as DNA, the CDR3 is TGTGCCAGCAGCGTTAACAGTAACTATGGCTACACCTTC.